The entry below describes one T cell receptor beta chain. Its target antigen remains unknown. There are no base qualities to consult, and no much larger clone falls within one base. CDR1 SGHDT and CDR2 YYEEEE are derived from the germline V gene. Inclusive of the bounding cysteine and phenylalanine, the CDR3 is 14 residues long. Left in the record is the CDR3 DNA by itself, 42 bases read in frame from the first base. Between the V and J ends, shortened by 2 bases and 1 base respectively, the junction contains 7 bases. Participants in the prospective study were aged about 18 to 95 years, lived in 24 United States geographic areas, and enrolled through a virtual design. To assign participants to cohorts, the prospective study relied on clinical history that participants themselves reported in a screening survey and a study questionnaire. Exposed participants were defined as having been in contact with someone with a PCR-confirmed or clinician-diagnosed COVID-19 case within 2 weeks of study entry. Each participant in the prospective study had whole blood, serum and a nasopharyngeal or oropharyngeal swab collected by mobile phlebotomists. Prospective study participants could optionally give additional blood draws and questionnaires over an approximately 2-month period. Blood samples from the prospective study were shipped frozen or at room temperature prior to DNA extraction.

The immunoSEQ Assay, a bias-controlled multiplex PCR, was used to amplify TCRbeta CDR3 regions from genomic DNA. The published analysis was carried out like this. Nucleated cell counts per sample were estimated from amplification of reference gene primers within the assay. To quantify the absolute abundance of each unique TCRbeta CDR3 rearrangement, sequence reads were collapsed and filtered. For each sample, productive Simpson clonality was calculated as the square root of Simpson's diversity index over productive rearrangements. TCRdb re-hosts the immuneACCESS table, in-frame sequences only. Its copies lack some clones; in the studies checked, an unresolved V gene accounts for under half of them, and the cause for the rest is not known. V and J calls and clone size are given by that table; D and trimming were obtained from the DNA. The sample data list 250,000 or so clones, and 91% of these were observed just once. Approximately 3% of the sample rests with the top ten.

This sample stems from a study of blood T cell repertoires in COVID-19 (TCRdb year 2020). About the investigation overall: Collaborator samples came from the United States, Italy and Spain and covered acute and convalescent phases of COVID-19. The material from the prospective study consisted of cDNA or gDNA derived from T cells, B-cell-depleted T cells, or PBMCs. Deeply sampled blood TCRbeta repertoires from subjects exposed to, actively infected with, or recovered from COVID-19 were included in the dataset. The repertoires were made available in a free public database intended to serve as a resource for research on the immune response to SARS-CoV-2. The samples were drawn from the first 160 participants of the ongoing ImmuneRACE study and from 950 to 1,500 subjects provided by 6 global collaborators. Nearly every sample came with metadata listing a de-identified subject ID, COVID-19 status, age in years and sex. Where HLA class I and class II types were available, the types were taken from metadata supplied by the sample provider, not from assay-based typing. Overall study outcomes, separate from this receptor: How much clinical and demographic metadata was included differed by source and by participant, and the metadata was provided uncurated.

This TCR came from a middle-aged man who had been exposed to COVID-19. The V and J segments used are TRBV5-6 and TRBJ1-5, with the D segment identity uncertain. Sequenced material: PBMCs or T cells enriched from blood (not recorded which). In nucleotide form, the sequence is TGTGCCAGCAGCTTCTACGGGAGCAATCAGCCCCAGCATTTT. Its protein is CASSFYGSNQPQHF.